The clone carrying this T cell receptor beta chain was detected many times. Its antigen remains unknown. Quantitative 5'-RACE with molecular barcodes produced the TCR beta libraries. TCRdb reanalysed the 5' RACE reads using MiXCR and keeps one entry per CDR3 protein. The top ten hold around 3.5% of the sample, which has fewer than 550,000 distinct CDR3 sequences, about 5.7% seen once. These data originate in a study of CD8 T cells in ankylosing spondylitis. Findings and caveats of the study: The authors reported significant enrichment of disease-linked clones in matched ankylosing spondylitis synovial fluid. There was a TCR beta motif, made of several highly homologous variants, that appeared characteristic of ankylosing spondylitis blood.

The CDR3 has 20 amino acids. Losses at the gene ends were 6 bases for V and 0 bases for J; bases not matched to a gene: 17. The chain employs TRBV12-3 or TRBV12-4 and TRBJ2-4, with TRBD2 identical over 10 bases. The sequenced sample consisted of blood, either unsorted or a sorted T cell fraction (not recorded which). The TCR comes from a male donor with ankylosing spondylitis. As DNA, the CDR3 is TGTGCCAGCAGACCAACGTCGTCCAGCGGGGGGGCCCGAGCCAAAAACATTCAGTACTTC. The encoded protein is CASRPTSSSGGARAKNIQYF.